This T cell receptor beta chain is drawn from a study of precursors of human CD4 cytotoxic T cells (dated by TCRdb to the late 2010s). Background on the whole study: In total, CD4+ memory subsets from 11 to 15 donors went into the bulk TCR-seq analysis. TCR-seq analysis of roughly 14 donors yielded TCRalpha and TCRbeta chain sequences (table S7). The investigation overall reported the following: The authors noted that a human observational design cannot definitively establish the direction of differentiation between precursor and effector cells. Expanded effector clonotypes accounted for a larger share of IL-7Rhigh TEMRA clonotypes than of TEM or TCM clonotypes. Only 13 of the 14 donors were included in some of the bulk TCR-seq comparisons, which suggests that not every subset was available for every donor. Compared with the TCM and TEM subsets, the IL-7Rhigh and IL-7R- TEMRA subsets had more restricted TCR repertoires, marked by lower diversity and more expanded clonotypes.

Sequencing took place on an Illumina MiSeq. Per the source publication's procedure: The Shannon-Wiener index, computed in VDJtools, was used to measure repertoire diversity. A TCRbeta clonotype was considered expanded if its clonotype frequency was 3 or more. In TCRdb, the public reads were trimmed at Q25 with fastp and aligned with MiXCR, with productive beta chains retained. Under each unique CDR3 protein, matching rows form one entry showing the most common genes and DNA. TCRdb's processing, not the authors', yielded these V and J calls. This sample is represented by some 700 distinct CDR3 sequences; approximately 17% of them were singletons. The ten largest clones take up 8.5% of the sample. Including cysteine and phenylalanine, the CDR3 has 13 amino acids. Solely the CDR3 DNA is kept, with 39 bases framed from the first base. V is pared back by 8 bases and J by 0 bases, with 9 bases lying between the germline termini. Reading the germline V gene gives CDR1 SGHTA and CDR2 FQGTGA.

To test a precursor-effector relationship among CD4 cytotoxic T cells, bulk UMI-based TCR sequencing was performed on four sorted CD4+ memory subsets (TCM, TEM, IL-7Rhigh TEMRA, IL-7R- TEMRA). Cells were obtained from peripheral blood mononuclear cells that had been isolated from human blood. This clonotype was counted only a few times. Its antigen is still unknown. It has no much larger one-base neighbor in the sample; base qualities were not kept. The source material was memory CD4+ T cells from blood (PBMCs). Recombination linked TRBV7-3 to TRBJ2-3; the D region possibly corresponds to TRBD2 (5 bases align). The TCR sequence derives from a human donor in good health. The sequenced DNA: TGTGCCAGCGGTTCGGGAAGCACAGATACGCAGTATTTT. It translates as CASGSGSTDTQYF.